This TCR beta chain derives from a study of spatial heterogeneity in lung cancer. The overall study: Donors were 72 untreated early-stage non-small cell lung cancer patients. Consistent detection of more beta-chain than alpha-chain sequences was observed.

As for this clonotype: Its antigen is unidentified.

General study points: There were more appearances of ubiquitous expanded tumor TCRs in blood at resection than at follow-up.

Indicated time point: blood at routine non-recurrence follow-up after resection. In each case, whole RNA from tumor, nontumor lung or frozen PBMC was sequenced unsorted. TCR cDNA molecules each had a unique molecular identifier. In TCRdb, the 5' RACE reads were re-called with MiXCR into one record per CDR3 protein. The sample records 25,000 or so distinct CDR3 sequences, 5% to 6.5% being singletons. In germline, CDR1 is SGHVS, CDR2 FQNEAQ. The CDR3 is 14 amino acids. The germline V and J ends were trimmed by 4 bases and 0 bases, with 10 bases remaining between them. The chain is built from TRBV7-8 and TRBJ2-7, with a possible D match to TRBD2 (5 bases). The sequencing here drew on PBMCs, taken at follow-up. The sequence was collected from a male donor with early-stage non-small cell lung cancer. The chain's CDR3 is CASSWRRDSYEQYF. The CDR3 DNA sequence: TGTGCCAGCAGCTGGAGACGGGACTCCTACGAGCAGTACTTC.